The sequence of this T cell receptor beta chain was determined in a study of T cells after posttransplantation cyclophosphamide. Note on this clone: Its target is not known.

Study findings and constraints: Blood and skin or GI T cell repertoires showed limited TRB overlap.

Treatment was busulfan-fludarabine conditioning, a marrow graft, and cyclophosphamide on days +3 and +4. J lost 3 bases, V lost 2 bases, and 4 bases had no gene match. CDR3 length: 15 amino acids. CDR1 and CDR2 from the germline V gene are KGHSH and LQKENI. Sequenced by immunoSEQ multiplex PCR; TCRdb stores in-frame clones only, minus some. Observed in the sample are thousands of clones, none of them singletons. This TCR was sampled from a male patient in his fifties or sixties who received an allogeneic stem cell transplant from an unrelated donor, was CMV-positive, and had acute GVHD only. The graft donor may account for some of the T cells. The chain has TRBV18 and TRBJ1-2, with 9 nucleotides matching TRBD1. This specimen was PBMCs, taken after allogeneic stem cell transplant with posttransplant cyclophosphamide. The CDR3 coding sequence is TGTGCCAGCTCACCAAACAGGGGGCGCGACTATGGCTACACCTTC. Translation: CASSPNRGRDYGYTF.